This paragraph covers one T cell receptor (beta chain) sequence. Its antigen is still unknown. Base qualities are missing; no much larger clone stands one base away. This entry belongs to a study of CD8 T cells in ankylosing spondylitis (dated by TCRdb to between 2016 and 2019). With regard to the full study: To find TCR variants linked to disease, the study profiled T cell receptor beta repertoires in ankylosing spondylitis patients and healthy donors. Peripheral blood was sampled, and synovial fluid was also collected from ankylosing spondylitis patients. In total, the full study cohort was made up of nearly 110 healthy donors and about two dozen ankylosing spondylitis patients.

Results and caveats for the whole study, not just this receptor: Some TCR beta motif variants had previously been reported in synovial fluid and blood of reactive arthritis patients, which suggested common disease-initiation mechanisms. The disease-linked clones were reported as significantly enriched in matched synovial fluid samples from ankylosing spondylitis patients. The disease-linked clones showed a CD8+ phenotype and occurred at relatively low frequencies in peripheral blood. A TCR beta motif made up of about eight highly homologous amino acid variants appeared to be characteristic of blood from ankylosing spondylitis patients.

CDR1 is given as SGHVS and CDR2 as FQNEAQ, both from the germline V gene. From cysteine to phenylalanine, the CDR3 is 15 amino acids long. Of the read, only the CDR3 DNA is kept; its 45 bases are in frame from base 1. Cut back by 2 bases and 2 bases, the V and J ends lie 12 bases apart. These reads were obtained on an Illumina HiSeq 2500. Quantitative 5'-RACE with molecular barcodes was the method used to prepare the TCR beta libraries. Processing in the source paper ran as follows. A new computational method based on a probabilistic model of VDJ rearrangement was used to identify disease-linked TCR variants. TCRdb reprocessing: public reads trimmed at Q25 with fastp, clones called with MiXCR, in-frame beta chains kept. Each entry merges the rows of one CDR3 protein and shows their most common DNA and genes. What appears here as the V and J calls and clone size reflects TCRdb's work, not the paper's. The sample table shows 350,000 to 400,000 distinct CDR3 sequences, and 20% are seen once. The ten top clones hold around 13% of the sample.

Recombination connected TRBV7-8 to TRBJ2-5, with no confident D gene call. Input material: blood, either unsorted or a sorted T cell fraction (not recorded which). The receptor was derived from a male donor with ankylosing spondylitis or in good health (not recorded which). Here the CDR3 is given as CASSLYPGSQETQYF. Here is the DNA: TGTGCCAGCAGCTTATATCCGGGTTCGCAAGAGACCCAGTACTTC.